The 22 T cell receptor beta chains in this list originate from one sample, sequenced in a study of vaccination effects on CD4 cells after COVID-19. At the end of around 11 days of culture, CD4+ T cells were isolated. Either the BNT162b2 or mRNA-1273 vaccine was given to participants in two doses. Data came from immunoSEQ multiplex PCR; TCRdb stores just in-frame clones and leaves some out. The sample contains 45,000 to 55,000 clones, roughly two thirds of which appear only once. These receptors have no known antigen. The source was CD4+ T cells from PBMCs cultured without peptide, collected after COVID-19 vaccination. Receptors originate from a human donor who received a COVID-19 vaccine.

V gene TRBV21-1 combines with J gene TRBJ2-7; the table calls TRBD2, which could not be checked here. TRBV21-1 corresponds to a pseudogene. The CDR3 sequence is 15 residues long. CDR3 in amino acids: CASSKVNEPSYEQYF. The CDR3 DNA reads as TGTGCCAGCAGCAAAGTCAATGAACCGAGCTACGAGCAGTACTTC.

The J gene is TRBJ2-1, the V gene TRBV11-2; 7 positions agree with TRBD2. V lost 5 bases to trimming and J lost 5 bases; unmatched junction nucleotides: 12. The CDR3 totals 16 residues. Per the germline V gene, CDR1 is SGHAT and CDR2 is FQNNGV. CDR3 coding DNA: TGTGCCAGCAGCACCCAGACTAGCCTAGGTCACAATGAGCAGTTCTTC. This encodes CASSTQTSLGHNEQFF.

The CDR3 protein is CASSQVQGAGYGYTF. CDR3 nucleotide sequence: TGCGCCAGCAGCCAAGTACAGGGGGCTGGCTATGGCTACACCTTC. The chain recombines TRBV4-1 with TRBJ1-2, with 9 bases lining up with TRBD1. Germline V CDR1 and CDR2: MGHRA, YSYEKL. The CDR3 sequence is 15 residues long. V lost 1 base to trimming and J lost 4 bases; unmatched junction nucleotides: 4.

This rearrangement joins TRBV10-3 to TRBJ2-1, with 8 bases matching TRBD1. Germline-derived CDR1 and CDR2 are ENHRY and SYGVKD. The CDR3 spans 12 residues. Trimming removed 5 bases from V and 10 bases from J; junction bases left unmatched: 4. Here the CDR3 DNA reads TGTGCCATCAGTTGGGACAGGTCGGAGCAGTTCTTC. It is translated as CAISWDRSEQFF.

This sequence joins TRBV6-4 and TRBJ1-5, with D hard to call. Trimming cost V 4 bases and J 6 bases, with 10 bases left between them. Germline CDR1 MRHNA, CDR2 SNTAGT. This CDR3 has 13 amino acids. The CDR3 DNA sequence: TGTGCCAGCAGTGGTAGGAGAGGTCAGCCCCAGCATTTT. It yields the protein CASSGRRGQPQHF.

The rearrangement uses TRBV5-1 and TRBJ2-1, with a possible D match to TRBD1 (6 bases). The germline V gene encodes CDR1 SGHRS and CDR2 YFSETQ. The CDR3 extends over 12 amino acids. The V gene lost 4 bases and the J gene lost 8 bases, with 10 bases spanning the gap. CDR3 nucleotide sequence: TGCGCCAGCAGCCCTAACAGGGATGAGCAGTTCTTC. This translates into CASSPNRDEQFF.

J is TRBJ1-6 and V is TRBV6-1; TRBD1 is a possible D gene (5 bases). CDR3 length: 14 amino acids. Germline values: CDR1 MNHNS, CDR2 SASEGT. V gave up 2 bases and J gave up 10 bases, with 12 bases separating them. CDR3 protein: CASSESGYGSPLHF. The CDR3 region has the DNA TGTGCCAGCAGTGAATCAGGGTATGGGTCACCCCTCCACTTT.

This clone was observed a few times. The chain has TRBV13 and TRBJ2-1, with 7 bases aligning to TRBD2. CDR3 length equals 13 residues. Germline values: CDR1 PRHDT, CDR2 FYEKMQ (reference sequence). Trimming at V came to 5 bases and at J to 9 bases, leaving 7 bases not matched to a gene. The CDR3: CASSLLAQSEQFF. In DNA form, the CDR3 reads TGTGCCAGCAGCCTACTAGCGCAAAGTGAGCAGTTCTTC.

The chain combines TRBV18 with TRBJ1-4, with a possible D match to TRBD1 (5 bases). V was clipped by 5 bases and J by 0 bases, with 16 bases between them. This CDR3 spans 17 amino acids. Germline CDR1 reads KGHSH; CDR2 reads LQKENI. The CDR3 DNA reads as TGTGCCAGCTCAGACGACAGTCTCATTGCAACTAATGAAAAACTGTTTTTT. Protein product: CASSDDSLIATNEKLFF.

This chain links TRBV6-4 with TRBJ2-3; 7 bases map to TRBD2. CDR1 and CDR2 from the germline V gene are MRHNA and SNTAGT. Trimming removed 4 bases from V and 4 bases from J; junction bases left unmatched: 5. The CDR3 consists of 14 residues. CDR3 region: CASSAGLEADTQYF. CDR3 nucleotide sequence: TGTGCCAGCAGTGCCGGACTAGAGGCAGATACGCAGTATTTT.

The chain couples TRBV5-6 to TRBJ2-3; the D gene is possibly TRBD2 (5 bases). V lost 0 bases and J 5 bases, leaving 7 bases between the germline ends. The CDR3 runs 13 residues. Germline CDR1 and CDR2: SGHDT and YYEEEE. The CDR3 spells CASSLAGVDTQYF. DNA of the CDR3: TGTGCCAGCAGCTTGGCCGGGGTAGATACGCAGTATTTT. Full variable domain (rest looked up from reference TRBV5-6 and TRBJ2-3): DAGVTQSPTHLIKTRGQQVTLRCSPKSGHDTVSWYQQALGQGPQFIFQYYEEEERQRGNFPDRFSGHQFPNYSSELNVNALLLGDSALYLCASSLAGVDTQYFGPGTRLTVL.

The gene calls are TRBV12-5 and TRBJ2-7; D is unresolved. V was shortened by 7 bases and J by 0 bases, with 10 bases between the two germline ends. CDR3 length equals 13 residues. Germline assignment: CDR1 LGHNT and CDR2 FRNRAP. For the CDR3, the DNA is TGTGCTAGTGTATCCAGCTACTCCTACGAGCAGTACTTC. This gives the protein CASVSSYSYEQYF. Full variable domain (remainder filled in from reference TRBV12-5 and TRBJ2-7): DARVTQTPRHKVTEMGQEVTMRCQPILGHNTVFWYRQTMMQGLELLAYFRNRAPLDDSGMPKDRFSAEMPDATLATLKIQPSEPRDSAVYFCASVSSYSYEQYFGPGTRLTVT.

The chain joins TRBV19 to TRBJ2-3, with D perhaps TRBD1 (6 bases). V gave up 5 bases and J gave up 0 bases, with 15 bases separating them. The germline gives CDR1 LNHDA, CDR2 SQIVND (reference sequence). The CDR3 runs 16 residues. The CDR3: CASSEPRDISTDTQYF. CDR3 sequence (DNA): TGTGCCAGTAGTGAACCCCGGGACATAAGCACAGATACGCAGTATTTT.

The chain is built from TRBV10-1 and TRBJ2-5; maybe TRBD2 (6 bases). The germline V gene encodes CDR1 WNHNN and CDR2 SYGVQD (reference sequence). This CDR3 is 14 amino acids long. The ends were cut back, 3 bases at V and 0 bases at J, with 8 bases in the middle. The CDR3 spells CASSDGGNQETQYF. The DNA for the CDR3 is TGCGCCAGCAGTGATGGGGGGAACCAAGAGACCCAGTACTTC.

The chain couples TRBV4-1 to TRBJ1-2; D is unclear. The V end was cut by 1 base, the J end by 6 bases, with 15 bases between. Germline CDR1 and CDR2: MGHRA and YSYEKL. The CDR3 has 15 residues. DNA of the CDR3: TGCGCCAGCAGCCAAGGACGGCTTATATTGGATGGCTACACCTTC. Translated: CASSQGRLILDGYTF.

The chain carries TRBV7-6 and TRBJ2-7, with 7 positions matching TRBD1. CDR3 length: 15 amino acids. J gave up 1 base and V 5 bases, and 8 bases lay outside the gene matches. From germline, CDR1 is SGHVS and CDR2 FNYEAQ. For the CDR3, the DNA is TGTGCCAGCAGCCCAATTCCGGGACAGTCCTACGAGCAGTACTTC. It is translated as CASSPIPGQSYEQYF.

This chain uses TRBV29-1 with TRBJ2-7, with 8 nucleotides matching TRBD2. Germline V lookup: CDR1 SQVTM, CDR2 ANQGSEA. The CDR3 sequence is 13 residues long. Trimming at V came to 6 bases and at J to 7 bases, leaving 11 bases not matched to a gene. The CDR3: CSVRRPGGDEQYF. CDR3 in DNA: TGCAGCGTCAGGCGTCCGGGAGGGGATGAGCAGTACTTC.

The CDR3 region has the DNA TGTGCCAGCAGTGCCACCAGGGGAGGAAATTCACCCCTCCACTTT. It specifies CASSATRGGNSPLHF. This chain connects TRBV6-2 or TRBV6-3 to TRBJ1-6, with D maybe TRBD1 (6 bases). The V end lost 5 bases, the J end lost 7 bases, and 15 bases lay between the germline ends. This CDR3 has 15 residues. Germline-derived CDR1 and CDR2 are MNHEY and SVGEGT.

The CDR3 loop reads CASRPRTGRMNTEAFF. The CDR3 DNA reads TGTGCCAGTAGACCTCGGACAGGGCGGATGAACACTGAAGCTTTCTTT. The V and J genes are TRBV19 and TRBJ1-1, with 8 bases lining up with TRBD1. Germline V lookup: CDR1 LNHDA, CDR2 SQIVND (reference sequence). CDR3 length equals 16 residues. V trimming: 6 bases; J trimming: 0 bases; junction bases outside the gene matches: 9.

The chain recombines TRBV5-1 with TRBJ1-1; TRBD1 aligns across 7 bases. CDR1 SGHRS and CDR2 YFSETQ come from the germline V gene. The CDR3 loop spans 16 amino acids. Germline trimming cut 0 bases from V and 5 bases from J; bases unmatched to any gene: 10. The CDR3 DNA is TGCGCCAGCAGCTTGGTTGGATACAGGGGTGGAACTGAAGCTTTCTTT. It yields the protein CASSLVGYRGGTEAFF.

The chain joins TRBV15 to TRBJ2-5; D is possibly TRBD1 (5 bases). The CDR3 covers 14 residues. Trimming cost V 0 bases and J 5 bases, with 10 bases left between them. Germline V lookup: CDR1 LNHNV, CDR2 YYDKDF (reference sequence). This chain's CDR3 is CATSRDQGSETQYF. The CDR3 DNA reads as TGTGCCACCAGCAGAGACCAGGGATCGGAGACCCAGTACTTC. Full variable domain (remainder filled in from reference TRBV15 and TRBJ2-5): DAMVIQNPRYQVTQFGKPVTLSCSQTLNHNVMYWYQQKSSQAPKLLFHYYDKDFNNEADTPDNFQSRRPNTSFCFLDIRSPGLGDTAMYLCATSRDQGSETQYFGPGTRLLVL.

This clone has just a few counts. This chain links TRBV19 with TRBJ1-6, with D maybe TRBD1 (6 bases). This CDR3 is built from 16 residues. Germline CDR1 and CDR2: LNHDA and SQIVND (reference sequence). Between the trimmed V and J ends, which lost 6 bases and 0 bases, there was a span of 12 bases. The CDR3 spells CASRPDRSSYNSPLHF. The CDR3 DNA reads as TGTGCCAGTAGGCCCGACAGGAGCTCCTATAATTCACCCCTCCACTTT.